This TCR beta chain was observed in a study of regulatory T cells in long-lasting Graves disease (dated by TCRdb to the early 2020s). As for the study more broadly: In the newly diagnosed Graves' disease group, patients had been taking antithyroid drugs for less than 3 months. Patients with persistent Graves' disease were compared with patients with newly diagnosed Graves' disease using TCR sequencing and RNA sequencing of peripheral blood. A total of around 35 samples underwent TCR sequencing: about 13 from persistent and roughly 20 from newly diagnosed Graves' disease patients. The study was conducted in China and was registered as a clinical trial.

Counted from cysteine to phenylalanine, this CDR3 has 14 amino acids. The CDR3 DNA has 42 bases and is translated from base 1. Trimming leaves V shorter by 5 bases and J shorter by 2 bases, with the junction holding 5 bases beyond the gene matches. Library generation was performed with multiplex PCR. The sample was run on an Illumina HiSeq 4000. CDR3 regions were amplified by Arm-PCR with iRepertoire HTBI primers to construct TCR beta libraries. Before sequencing, the PCR products went through gel purification. In the paper's pipeline: Gene usage analysis of CDR3 amino acid clonotypes relied on the roughly 60 TRBV and 15 or so TRBJ segments identified across samples. Filtered high-quality paired reads were merged into contigs using COPE and FqMerger. Contigs were aligned with BLAST to IMGT TRBV, TRBD and TRBJ reference genes, and CDR3 was defined per IMGT. Any clonotype with a frequency above 0.1% was classified as a highly expanded clone. Shannon entropy was used to measure repertoire diversity, and the Gini coefficient was used to measure V-J evenness. Clonotypes shared by more than one individual were considered public. TCRdb handled the public reads itself, with Q25 trimming in fastp and clone calling in MiXCR, and kept productive beta chains. For every CDR3 protein sequence, its rows merge into one entry that carries the most common genes and DNA. TCRdb's processing, not the study's, gives the V and J calls here. Here the sample has 200,000 to 250,000 distinct CDR3 sequences; 20% occur a single time. The ten largest clonotypes hold around 14% of the sample.

The sample holds many counts of this clonotype. The antigen this receptor binds is unknown. There are no base qualities to consult, and no much larger clone falls within one base. What the research found in general, with its limitations: A larger number of public clonotypes was shared among persistent patients (approximately 3,000) than among newly diagnosed patients (approximately 1,000). Compared with newly diagnosed patients, persistent Graves' disease patients had lower TCR Shannon entropy and fewer highly expanded clones, which suggests clonal expansion. Only the TCR beta chain was sequenced and analyzed. The authors acknowledged the small sample size as a limitation that may reduce accuracy. Peripheral blood alone was examined, since thyroid tissue, which constituted the primary lesion, could not be accessed. Persistent disease showed preferential use of TRBV28, TRBJ1-2 and TRBJ2-5, whereas newly diagnosed disease favored TRBV20-1 and TRBJ2-1.

According to the study, the label for this sample's time point signals: newly diagnosed GD, antithyroid drugs for less than 3 months. RNA was extracted from PBMCs in TRIzol for both TCR sequencing and RNA sequencing. Graves' disease was diagnosed according to American Thyroid Association guidelines. Recruitment of patients was carried out at an endocrinology department in Xi'an, China. Each patient gave around 9.2 milliliters of peripheral blood, collected in an EDTA anticoagulant tube. Ficoll Paque Plus density gradient separation was used to isolate PBMCs, and no further T cell sorting was performed. RNA quality was checked with an Agilent 2100 Bioanalyzer and agarose gel, and concentration with a NanoDrop 2000.

Rearrangement joined TRBV12-3 or TRBV12-4 to TRBJ1-2; a stretch of 7 junction bases matches TRBD1. The receptor was derived from a female donor with Graves disease. The source was peripheral blood mononuclear cells (PBMCs), collected at new diagnosis, from a patient treated with antithyroid drugs. Here the CDR3 is given as CASSPRGANYGYTF. In nucleotides, the sequence is TGTGCCAGCAGTCCCAGGGGGGCCAACTATGGCTACACCTTC.